These T cell receptor beta chains were read from a single sample in a study of post-analysis software for immune sequencing data. TCRdb itself ran the PCR reads through MiXCR, one entry per CDR3 protein. The data contain 450,000 to 700,000 distinct CDR3 sequences, roughly two fifths of them singletons. Sequenced: blood. The receptors stem from a girl aged 10-17 years with multiple sclerosis. Both conserved end residues are trimmed from each CDR3.

>TRBJ2-7|TRBV5-1
ASSLEDRGRYEQY
>TRBJ2-3|TRBV12-3/TRBV12-4
ASRDGTDTRY
>TRBJ2-1|TRBV5-5
ASSTEGASYNEQF
>TRBJ1-4|TRBV5-1
ASSFRGGKLF
>TRBJ2-7|TRBV12-3/TRBV12-4
ASSFLDSSYEQY
>TRBJ1-1|TRBV20-1
SARPWDKNTEAF
>TRBJ2-1|TRBV7-9
ASIPGLAGGNYNEQF
>TRBJ2-7|TRBV7-2
ASSLALRDHEQY
>TRBJ1-1|TRBV5-4
ASSAVSRGAAF
>TRBJ2-7|TRBV12-3/TRBV12-4
ASSFGTVYEQY
>TRBJ1-2|TRBV5-6
ASSWTGGYGYT
>TRBJ2-1|TRBV7-3
ASSFGLAYNEQF
>TRBJ2-7|TRBV27
ASSRAGTGGGEQY
>TRBJ2-3|TRBV5-1
ASSLDASTDTQY
>TRBJ2-1|TRBV10-3
AVRGLAGWNEQF
>TRBJ2-2|TRBV5-1
ASSLVTGNTGELF
>TRBJ2-7|TRBV20-1
SARAGLPAYEQY
>TRBJ2-3|TRBV7-9
ASSLVEIGTDTQY
>TRBJ2-5|TRBV7-6
ASSLGSGWGETQY
>.|TRBV2
ASSEQVGYEQY
>TRBJ2-5|TRBV5-5
ASSTLGGPQETQY
>TRBJ1-1|TRBV5-1
ASSLRTVNTEAF
>.|TRBV5-1
ASSISRDEQY
>TRBJ1-5|TRBV6-5
ASSPGAGVNQPQH
>TRBJ1-2|TRBV6-5
ASSPGTPSGGYT
>TRBJ2-4|TRBV5-1
ASSWTGTALAKNIQY
>TRBJ2-1|TRBV12-3/TRBV12-4
ASSPSGSIHEQF
>TRBJ2-5|TRBV24-1
ATSPGGMEETQY
>TRBJ2-3|TRBV4-1
ASSLNRFRQPPSDTQY
>TRBJ1-2|TRBV9
ASSVGQATYGYT
>TRBJ2-5|TRBV12-3/TRBV12-4
ASSSSLGRGETQY
>TRBJ2-1|TRBV6-5
ASSYSAGGWSEQF
>TRBJ2-1|TRBV9
ASNVARGRRNEQF
>TRBJ2-3|TRBV4-1
ASSLTGTKSSTDTQY
>TRBJ2-3|TRBV12-3/TRBV12-4
ASSFFREAADTQY
>TRBJ2-3|TRBV29-1
SVEWGGDTQY
>TRBJ2-7|TRBV12-3/TRBV12-4
ASSLVQGVSYEQY
>TRBJ1-2|TRBV20-1
SASEGGSYSYT
>TRBJ2-5|TRBV5-1
ATSGLRQETQY
>TRBJ2-3|TRBV5-1
ASSFQGRTDTQY
>TRBJ2-7|TRBV20-1
SASVLAGGPGVHEQY
>TRBJ2-1|TRBV6-1
ASSATSGLNEQF
>TRBJ2-6|TRBV5-1
ASSSLVQGDGANVLT
>TRBJ2-7|TRBV4-1
ASSNQHEAYEQY
>TRBJ1-4|TRBV12-3/TRBV12-4
ASGYSGEKLF
>TRBJ1-2|TRBV2
ASSDGRGPHGYT
>.|TRBV29-1
SVRGTSGTHDYEQY
>TRBJ2-1|TRBV5-1
ASSLTLAYNEQF
>TRBJ2-3|TRBV27
ASSLLHGAGSTDTQY
>TRBJ1-2|TRBV12-3/TRBV12-4
ASTTGGHYGYT
>TRBJ2-2|TRBV29-1
SAGQGPTGELF
>TRBJ2-1|TRBV12-3/TRBV12-4
ASSSGLADYNEQF
>TRBJ2-7|TRBV5-1
TSTARTGNTYEQY
>TRBJ2-7|TRBV12-3/TRBV12-4
ASTSGAYEQY
>TRBJ2-5|TRBV7-6
ASSRRAGAGETQY
>TRBJ2-3|TRBV12-3/TRBV12-4
ASSQGAGADTQY